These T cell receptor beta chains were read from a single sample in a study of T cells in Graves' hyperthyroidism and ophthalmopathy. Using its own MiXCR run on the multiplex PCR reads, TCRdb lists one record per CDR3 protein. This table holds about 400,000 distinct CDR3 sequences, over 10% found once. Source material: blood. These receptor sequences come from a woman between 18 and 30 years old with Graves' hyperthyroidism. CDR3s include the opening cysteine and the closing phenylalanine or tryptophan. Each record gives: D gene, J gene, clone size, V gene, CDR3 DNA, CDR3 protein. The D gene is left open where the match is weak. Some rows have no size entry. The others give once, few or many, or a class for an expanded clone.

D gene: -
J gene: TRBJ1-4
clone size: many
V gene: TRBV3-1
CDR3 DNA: TGTGCCAGCAGCCGCTCGATCGGGAATGAAAAACTGTTTTTT
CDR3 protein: CASSRSIGNEKLFF

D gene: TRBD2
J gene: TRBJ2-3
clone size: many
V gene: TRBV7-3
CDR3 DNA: TGTGCCAGCAGTAGACTAGCGCGTAGCACAGATACGCAGTATTTT
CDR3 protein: CASSRLARSTDTQYF

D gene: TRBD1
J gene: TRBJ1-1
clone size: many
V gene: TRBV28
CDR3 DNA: TGTGCCAGCAGTTCCCCACAGGGGGCAAAGGCTTTCTTT
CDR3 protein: CASSSPQGAKAFF

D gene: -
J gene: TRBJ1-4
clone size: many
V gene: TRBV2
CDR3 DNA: TGTGCCAGCAGTGAAGGTGTAGGGACTAATGAAAAACTGTTTTTT
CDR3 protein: CASSEGVGTNEKLFF

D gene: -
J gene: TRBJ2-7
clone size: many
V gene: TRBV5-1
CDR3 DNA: TGCGCCAGCAGTCGCGACGGCGCCTACGAGCAGTACTTC
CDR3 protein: CASSRDGAYEQYF

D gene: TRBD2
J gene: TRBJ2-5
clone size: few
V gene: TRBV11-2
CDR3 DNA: TGTGCCAGCAGCTTGCGGGGGGCGGGGGAGACCCAGTACTTC
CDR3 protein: CASSLRGAGETQYF

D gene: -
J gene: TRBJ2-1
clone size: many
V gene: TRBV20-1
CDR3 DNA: TGCAGTGCCCCGCCTCCTTCAAACAGCACTTACAATGAGCAGTTCTTC
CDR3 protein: CSAPPPSNSTYNEQFF

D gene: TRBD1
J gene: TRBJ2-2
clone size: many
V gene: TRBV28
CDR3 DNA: TGTGCCAGCAGCCTCCAGGGGGCTTTCACCGGGGAGCTGTTTTTT
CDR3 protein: CASSLQGAFTGELFF

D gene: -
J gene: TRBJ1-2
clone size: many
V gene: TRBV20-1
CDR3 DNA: TGCAGTGCTAGCACAGCATCACCGACAGTCCTCTATGGCTACACCTTC
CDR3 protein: CSASTASPTVLYGYTF

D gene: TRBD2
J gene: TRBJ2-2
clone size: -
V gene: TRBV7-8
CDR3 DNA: TGTGCCAGCAGCTTACGTCGGGTAGCGGGGGGGCCGAACACCGGGGAGCTGTTTTTT
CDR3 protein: CASSLRRVAGGPNTGELFF

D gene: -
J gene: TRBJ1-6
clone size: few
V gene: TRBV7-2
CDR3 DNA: TGTGCCAGCAGCTTAACAGTCGTTCTCGACTCACCCCTCCACTTT
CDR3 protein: CASSLTVVLDSPLHF

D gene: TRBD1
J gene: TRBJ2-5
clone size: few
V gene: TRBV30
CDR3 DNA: TGTGCCTGGACGGGACAGGCTGTGGCAGAGACCCAGTACTTC
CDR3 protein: CAWTGQAVAETQYF

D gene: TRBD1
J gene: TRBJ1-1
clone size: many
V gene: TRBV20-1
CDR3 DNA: TGCAGTGAGAGACAGGGCCCTGAAGCTTTCTTT
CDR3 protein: CSERQGPEAFF

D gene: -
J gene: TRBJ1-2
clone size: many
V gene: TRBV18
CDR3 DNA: TGTGCCAGCTCACCACCCGTAGGGGAAGCCTATGGCTACACCTTC
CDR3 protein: CASSPPVGEAYGYTF

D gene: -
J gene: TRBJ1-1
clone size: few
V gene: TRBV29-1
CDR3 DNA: TGCAGCGTTGGGGCTGGGAACACTGAAGCTTTCTTT
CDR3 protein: CSVGAGNTEAFF

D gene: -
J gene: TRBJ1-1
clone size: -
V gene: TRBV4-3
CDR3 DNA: TGCGCCAGCAGCCAAGATTTTCCAACAGGACGGACTGAAGCTTTCTTT
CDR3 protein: CASSQDFPTGRTEAFF

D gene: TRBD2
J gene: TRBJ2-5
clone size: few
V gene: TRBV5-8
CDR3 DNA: TGTGCCAGCAGCTTGGCGGGCCTAGCGGGAGGGCCCCAGAGGGAGACCCAGTACTTC
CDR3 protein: CASSLAGLAGGPQRETQYF

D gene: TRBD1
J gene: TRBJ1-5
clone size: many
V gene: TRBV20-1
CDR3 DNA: TGCAGTGCTGAGGGGGGCGACAGGGGGCATCAGCCCCAGCATTTT
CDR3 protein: CSAEGGDRGHQPQHF

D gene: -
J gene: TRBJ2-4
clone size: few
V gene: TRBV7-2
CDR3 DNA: TGTGCCAGCAGCCCCCTGGGAACGGTACGATTAGCCAAAAACATTCAGTACTTC
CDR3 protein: CASSPLGTVRLAKNIQYF

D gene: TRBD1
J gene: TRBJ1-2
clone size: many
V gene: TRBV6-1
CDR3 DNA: TGTGCCAGCAGTGAATCGGGACAGACTGATGGCTACACCTTC
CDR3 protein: CASSESGQTDGYTF

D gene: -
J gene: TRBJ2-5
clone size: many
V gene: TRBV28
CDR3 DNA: TGTGCCAGCAGTTTGGGAGGGGGCGAGGAGACCCAGTACTTC
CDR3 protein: CASSLGGGEETQYF

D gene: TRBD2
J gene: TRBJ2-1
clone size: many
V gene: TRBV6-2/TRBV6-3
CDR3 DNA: TGTGCCAGCAGTTGGGAGGGCGTTCTTTCCTACAATGAGCAGTTCTTC
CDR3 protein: CASSWEGVLSYNEQFF

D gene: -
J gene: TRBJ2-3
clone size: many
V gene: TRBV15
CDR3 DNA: TGTGCCACCAGCAGAGGGACACGCGGCACAGATACGCAGTATTTT
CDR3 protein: CATSRGTRGTDTQYF

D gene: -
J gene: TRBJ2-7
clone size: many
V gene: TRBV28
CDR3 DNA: TGTGCCAGCAGTTCAGGAAGGGGCGAGCAGTACTTC
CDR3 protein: CASSSGRGEQYF

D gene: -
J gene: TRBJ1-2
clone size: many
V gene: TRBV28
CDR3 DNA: TGTGCCAGCAGGCCATCAAAGGGTGGGGGAGCCTTC
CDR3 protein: CASRPSKGGGAF

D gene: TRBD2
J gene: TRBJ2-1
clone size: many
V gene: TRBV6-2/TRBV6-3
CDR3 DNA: TGTGCCACCCAGGAAGTTAGCGGGACGCCCCGCGCTAATGAGCAGTTCTTC
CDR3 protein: CATQEVSGTPRANEQFF

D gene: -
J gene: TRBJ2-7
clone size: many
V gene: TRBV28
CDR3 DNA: TGTGCCAGCAGTTCCACCGGACACAACTACGAGCAGTACTTC
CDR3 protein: CASSSTGHNYEQYF

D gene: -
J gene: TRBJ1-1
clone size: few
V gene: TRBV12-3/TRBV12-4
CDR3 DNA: TGTGCCAGCAGTCCGACAGGAAAGACTGAAGCTTTCTTT
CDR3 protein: CASSPTGKTEAFF

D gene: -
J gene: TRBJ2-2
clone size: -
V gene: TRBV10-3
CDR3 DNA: TGTGCCATCAGTGAGAGGGAAACCGGGGAGCTGTTTTTT
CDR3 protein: CAISERETGELFF

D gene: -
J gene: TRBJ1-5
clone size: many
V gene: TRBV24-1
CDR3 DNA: TGTGCCACCAGTGATCCTCGGGGAGATAGCAATCAGCCCCAGCATTTT
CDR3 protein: CATSDPRGDSNQPQHF

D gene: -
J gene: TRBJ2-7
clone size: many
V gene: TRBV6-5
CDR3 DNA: TGTGCCAGCAGTTACAGGGGCTTTTCCCACGAGCAGTACTTC
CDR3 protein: CASSYRGFSHEQYF